This TCR beta chain was obtained from a study of CD8 T cells in Susac syndrome. Sequencing of TCR beta was carried out in blood CD8+ and CD4+ T cells. The germline V gene has CDR1 GTSNPN and CDR2 SVGIG (reference sequence). Trimming cost V 1 base and J 4 bases; bases outside gene matches: 4. The CDR3 length is 13 residues. It was with random hexamers that about 0.45 to 1 ug RNA was reverse transcribed. One entry per CDR3 protein, called by TCRdb with MiXCR from the immunoSEQ multiplex PCR reads. The sample lists roughly 130,000 distinct CDR3 sequences; about 95% were seen once. The chain combines TRBV30 with TRBJ2-7, with 7 bases lining up with TRBD1. The material sequenced was CD4+ T cells from PBMCs. The sequence was obtained from a human donor with multiple sclerosis. The CDR3 DNA follows: TGTGCCTGGAGTGGACAGGGCAAGTACGAGCAGTACTTC. Translation: CAWSGQGKYEQYF.